This TCR beta chain was identified during a study of blood T cells in healthy people across ages (dated by TCRdb to 2013 to 2016). With respect to the entire study: In model experiments, roughly one uniquely barcoded TCR beta cDNA molecule per two T cells was captured by template switching. Age-related changes in TCR beta repertoire diversity were measured in the study by deep sequencing normalized with unique cDNA molecular identifiers. The donors were divided into four age groups: young (average approximately 17 years), middle-aged (about 39), aged (approximately 64) and long-lived (82). To avoid experimental bias, donors of different ages were spread randomly across the sequencing lanes. The study analyzed two additional independent replicas of 1 million unique cDNA reads from the same blood draw for two donors, one aged 18 to 29 and one aged 80 or older.

The roughly 39 donors, aged about 6 to 95 years, were systemically healthy Caucasian individuals from Russia. Each donor gave approximately 9.3 milliliters of peripheral blood, collected into EDTA-treated Vacutainer tubes. Ficoll-Paque density-gradient centrifugation was used to isolate PBMCs, with at least 7 million obtained per sample. Trizol reagent was used to extract total RNA from the PBMCs, yielding at least 5.5 micrograms per sample. For every donor, an aliquot of PBMCs went through flow cytometry to measure the percentages of naive CD45RAhigh/CD27high T cells. Preparation of the library involved 5' RACE. Instrument used: Illumina HiSeq 2500. A second PCR of 7 to 11 cycles was run with a J-beta primer mix and a sample-barcoded 5' primer. Each TCR beta cDNA molecule received a unique molecular identifier from a template-switch 5' adaptor carrying 12 random nucleotides. Each sample yielded at least 2.5 million CDR3-containing paired-end reads. First-strand cDNA was synthesized from all RNA with the Mint cDNA synthesis kit, primed by a TRBC-specific oligonucleotide. Following uracil-DNA glycosylase treatment, a first 18-cycle PCR with universal primers M1SS and BC2_uni_R was performed on all cDNA. The study's own analysis went as follows. For normalization, 1 million high-quality reads were randomly selected from each sample, with every read carrying a distinct molecular identifier. Instead of being binned into consensus sequences, reads that shared molecular identifiers were thrown out. CDR3 identification, clonotype clustering and error correction used MiTCR with a Q25 quality threshold and the strictest error-elimination algorithm. A nonparametric unseen species model with Euler transformation was used to estimate lower-bound total TCR beta diversity. TCRdb reanalyzed the raw reads on its own, using fastp at Q25 for trimming and MiXCR for clone calling, and kept in-frame beta chains. A single entry per CDR3 protein holds the most common genes and DNA from its merged rows. TCRdb, rather than the study authors, made the V and J calls. For this sample there are 1.5 million to 2 million distinct CDR3 sequences; approximately 50% appear just once. The ten largest clonotypes hold roughly 2.1% of the sample.

General study outcomes and caveats: As age increased, observed TCR beta diversity per million T cells dropped in a roughly linear way, and a significant reduction was already evident by age around 41. Compared with the aged group, more naive CD4+ T cells, fewer expanded clones and increased TCR diversity were shown by the long-lived group, suggesting age selection. Conclusive comparison of naive and antigen-experienced compartments was prevented by the profiling of bulk unsorted PBMCs. Because donor CMV infection status was unknown, age-related changes in expanded clonotypes were potentially confounded. Total diversity estimates from one million sequenced T cells were considered lower bounds and underestimates. The percentage of naive T cells measured by flow cytometry correlated strongly with observed TCR beta diversity.

This clonotype occurred once. The specificity of this receptor is unknown. There are no base qualities to consult, and no much larger clone falls within one base. The TCR was taken from a woman aged 40 to 50 in good health. The sample was blood.

The CDR3 corresponds to CASSQDRGNSGANVLTF. The nucleotides read TGTGCCAGCAGCCAAGATCGTGGGAACTCTGGGGCCAACGTCCTGACTTTC. The chain couples TRBV4-2 to TRBJ2-6, with the D gene not clear enough to name. V and J are truncated by 0 bases and 0 bases respectively, leaving an intervening sequence of 9 bases. The CDR3 spans 17 residues, from the cysteine through the phenylalanine. The CDR3 DNA has 51 bases and is translated from base 1. CDR1 and CDR2, per the germline V gene, are LGHNA and YNFKEQ.